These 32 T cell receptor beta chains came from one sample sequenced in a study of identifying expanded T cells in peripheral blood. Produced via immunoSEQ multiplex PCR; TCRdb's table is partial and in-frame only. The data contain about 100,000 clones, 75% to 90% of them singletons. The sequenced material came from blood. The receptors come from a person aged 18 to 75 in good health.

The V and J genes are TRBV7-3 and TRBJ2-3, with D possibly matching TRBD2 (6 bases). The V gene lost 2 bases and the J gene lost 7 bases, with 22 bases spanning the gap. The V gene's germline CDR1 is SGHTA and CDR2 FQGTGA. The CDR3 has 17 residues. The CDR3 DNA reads TGTGCCAGCAGCTTAGGATACGGACTACCAAAAACCCATACGCAGTATTTT. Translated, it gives CASSLGYGLPKTHTQYF.

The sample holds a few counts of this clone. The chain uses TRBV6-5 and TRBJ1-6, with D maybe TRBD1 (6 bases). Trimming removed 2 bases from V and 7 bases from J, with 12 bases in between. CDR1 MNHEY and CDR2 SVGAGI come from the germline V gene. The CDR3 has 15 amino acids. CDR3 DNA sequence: TGTGCCAGCAGTTACGCCGACAGGACAAATTCACCCCTCCACTTT. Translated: CASSYADRTNSPLHF.

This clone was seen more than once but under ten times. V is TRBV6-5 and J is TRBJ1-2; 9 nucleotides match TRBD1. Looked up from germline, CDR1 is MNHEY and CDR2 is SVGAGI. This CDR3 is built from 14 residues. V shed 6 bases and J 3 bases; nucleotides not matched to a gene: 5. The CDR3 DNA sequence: TGTGCCAGCAGCCCGGGGACAGGGTACTATGGCTACACCTTC. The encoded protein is CASSPGTGYYGYTF.

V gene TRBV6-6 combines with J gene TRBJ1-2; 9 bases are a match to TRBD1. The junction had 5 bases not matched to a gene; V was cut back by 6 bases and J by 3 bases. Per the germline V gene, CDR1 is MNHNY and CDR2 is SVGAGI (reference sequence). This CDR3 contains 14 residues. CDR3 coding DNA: TGTGCCAGCAGGAAACAGGGGGCTGACTATGGCTACACCTTC. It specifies CASRKQGADYGYTF.

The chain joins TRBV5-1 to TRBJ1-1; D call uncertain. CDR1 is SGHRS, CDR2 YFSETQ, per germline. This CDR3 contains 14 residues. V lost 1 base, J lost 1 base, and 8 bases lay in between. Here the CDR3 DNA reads TGCGCCAGCAGCTTGAGCTCAGGGAACACTGAAGCTTTCTTT. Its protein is CASSLSSGNTEAFF.

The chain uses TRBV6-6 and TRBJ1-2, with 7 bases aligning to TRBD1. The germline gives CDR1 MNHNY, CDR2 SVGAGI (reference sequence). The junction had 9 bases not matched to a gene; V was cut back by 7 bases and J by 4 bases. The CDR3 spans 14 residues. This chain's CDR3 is CASTSPGTAYGYTF. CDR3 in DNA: TGTGCCAGCACCTCTCCCGGGACAGCCTATGGCTACACCTTC.

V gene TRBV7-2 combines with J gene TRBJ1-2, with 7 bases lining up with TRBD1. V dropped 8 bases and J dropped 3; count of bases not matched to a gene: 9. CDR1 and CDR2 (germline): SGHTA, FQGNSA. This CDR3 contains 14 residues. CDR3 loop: CASAALQGYYGYTF. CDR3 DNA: TGTGCCAGCGCCGCCCTACAGGGGTACTATGGCTACACCTTC. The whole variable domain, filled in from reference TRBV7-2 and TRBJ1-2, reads GAGVSQSPSNKVTEKGKDVELRCDPISGHTALYWYRQSLGQGLEFLIYFQGNSAPDKSGLPSDRFSAERTGGSVSTLTIQRTQQEDSAVYLCASAALQGYYGYTFGSGTRLTVV.

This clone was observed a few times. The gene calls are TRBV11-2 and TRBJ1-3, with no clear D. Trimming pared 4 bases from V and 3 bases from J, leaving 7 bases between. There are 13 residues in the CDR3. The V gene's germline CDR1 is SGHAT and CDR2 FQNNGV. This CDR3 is CASSSQDGNTIYF. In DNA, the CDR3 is TGTGCCAGCAGCTCCCAGGATGGAAACACCATATATTTT.

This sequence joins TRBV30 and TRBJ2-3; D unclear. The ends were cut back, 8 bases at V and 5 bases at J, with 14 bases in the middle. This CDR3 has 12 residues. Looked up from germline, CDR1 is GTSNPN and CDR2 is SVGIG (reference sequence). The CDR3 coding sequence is TGTGCCGGTACCTTACTGGGAGATACGCAGTATTTT. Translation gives CAGTLLGDTQYF.

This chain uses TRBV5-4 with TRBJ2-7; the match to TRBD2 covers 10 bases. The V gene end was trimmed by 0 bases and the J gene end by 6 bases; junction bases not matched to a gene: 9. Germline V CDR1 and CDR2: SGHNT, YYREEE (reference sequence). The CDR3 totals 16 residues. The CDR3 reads CASSLDLLAGRAEQYF. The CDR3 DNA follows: TGTGCCAGCAGCTTGGATTTACTAGCGGGGCGCGCCGAGCAGTACTTC.

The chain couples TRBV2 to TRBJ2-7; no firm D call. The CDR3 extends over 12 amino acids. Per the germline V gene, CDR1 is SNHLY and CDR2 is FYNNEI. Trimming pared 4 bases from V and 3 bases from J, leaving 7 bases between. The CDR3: CASSGALYEQYF. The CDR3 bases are TGTGCCAGCAGTGGTGCCCTCTACGAGCAGTACTTC.

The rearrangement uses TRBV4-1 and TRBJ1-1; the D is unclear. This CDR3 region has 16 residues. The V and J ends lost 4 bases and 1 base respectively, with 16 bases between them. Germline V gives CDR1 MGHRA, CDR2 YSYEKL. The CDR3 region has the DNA TGCGCCAGCAGCCGCTATGCGGAGGCGGCGAACACTGAAGCTTTCTTT. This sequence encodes CASSRYAEAANTEAFF.

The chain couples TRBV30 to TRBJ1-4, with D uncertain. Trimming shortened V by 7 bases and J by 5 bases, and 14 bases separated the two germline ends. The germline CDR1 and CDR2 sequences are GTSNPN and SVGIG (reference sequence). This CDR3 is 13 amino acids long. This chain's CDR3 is CALPSDGNEKLFF. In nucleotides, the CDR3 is TGTGCCTTGCCGTCCGACGGGAATGAAAAACTGTTTTTT.

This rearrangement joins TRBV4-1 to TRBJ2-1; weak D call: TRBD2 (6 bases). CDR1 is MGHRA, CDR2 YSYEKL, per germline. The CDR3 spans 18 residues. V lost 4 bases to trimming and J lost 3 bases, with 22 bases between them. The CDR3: CASSRIAVFREFYNEQFF. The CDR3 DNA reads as TGCGCCAGCAGCCGGATTGCCGTATTTCGGGAGTTCTACAATGAGCAGTTCTTC.

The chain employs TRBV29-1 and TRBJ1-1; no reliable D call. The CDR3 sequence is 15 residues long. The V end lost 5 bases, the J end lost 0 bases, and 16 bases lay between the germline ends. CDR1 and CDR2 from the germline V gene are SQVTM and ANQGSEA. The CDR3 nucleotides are TGCAGCGTTAACCCGGGCGTCACTATGAACACTGAAGCTTTCTTT. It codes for CSVNPGVTMNTEAFF.

The CDR3 loop is CASSFLQGVDTQYF. The CDR3 bases are TGCGCCAGCAGCTTCTTACAGGGGGTAGATACGCAGTATTTT. This chain joins TRBV5-1 and TRBJ2-3; 8 bases match TRBD1. Germline V gene data show CDR1 as SGHRS and CDR2 as YFSETQ. J lost 5 bases, V lost 2 bases, and 4 bases had no gene match. The CDR3 totals 14 residues.

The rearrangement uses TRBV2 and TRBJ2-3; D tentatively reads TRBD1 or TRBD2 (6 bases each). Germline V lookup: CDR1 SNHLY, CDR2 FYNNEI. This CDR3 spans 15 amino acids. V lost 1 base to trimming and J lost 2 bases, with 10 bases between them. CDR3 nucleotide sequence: TGTGCCAGCAGTGAAGAGGGGGGAGACACAGATACGCAGTATTTT. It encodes CASSEEGGDTDTQYF.

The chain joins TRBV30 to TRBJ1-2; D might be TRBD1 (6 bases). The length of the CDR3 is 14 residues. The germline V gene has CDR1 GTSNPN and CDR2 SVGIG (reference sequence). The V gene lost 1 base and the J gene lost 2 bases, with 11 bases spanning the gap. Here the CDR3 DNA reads TGTGCCTGGAGTGGGAAGGGGGGGAACTATGGCTACACCTTC. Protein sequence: CAWSGKGGNYGYTF.

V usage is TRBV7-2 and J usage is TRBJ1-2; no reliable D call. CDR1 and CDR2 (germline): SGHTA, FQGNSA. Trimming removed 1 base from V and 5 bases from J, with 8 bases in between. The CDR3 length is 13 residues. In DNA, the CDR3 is TGTGCCAGCAGCTTAGATCAGTGGTATGGCTACACCTTC. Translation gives CASSLDQWYGYTF. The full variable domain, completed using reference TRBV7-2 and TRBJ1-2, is GAGVSQSPSNKVTEKGKDVELRCDPISGHTALYWYRQSLGQGLEFLIYFQGNSAPDKSGLPSDRFSAERTGGSVSTLTIQRTQQEDSAVYLCASSLDQWYGYTFGSGTRLTVV.

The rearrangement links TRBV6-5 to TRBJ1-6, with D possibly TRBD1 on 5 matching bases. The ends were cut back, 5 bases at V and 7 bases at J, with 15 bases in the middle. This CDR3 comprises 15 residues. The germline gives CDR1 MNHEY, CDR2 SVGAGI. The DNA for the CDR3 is TGTGCCAGCAGTCGATTCAGGGTGGGGAATTCACCCCTCCACTTT. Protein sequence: CASSRFRVGNSPLHF.

DNA of the CDR3: TGTGCCAGCAGCTTAAGCGGAGAGAGCTCTGGAAACACCATATATTTT. Translated: CASSLSGESSGNTIYF. The rearrangement links TRBV7-2 to TRBJ1-3; D call uncertain. The V gene lost 2 bases and the J gene lost 0 bases, with 11 bases spanning the gap. This CDR3 is built from 16 residues. Germline CDR1 reads SGHTA; CDR2 reads FQGNSA.

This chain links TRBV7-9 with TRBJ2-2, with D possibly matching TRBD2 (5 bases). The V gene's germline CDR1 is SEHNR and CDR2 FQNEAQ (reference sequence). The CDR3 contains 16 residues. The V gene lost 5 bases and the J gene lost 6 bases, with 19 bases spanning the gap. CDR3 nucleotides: TGTGCCAGCAGCCCTCTCCTGCCTAGCCTCGCCGGGGAGCTGTTTTTT. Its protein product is CASSPLLPSLAGELFF.

The CDR3 here is CASSGFNEQFF. The CDR3, as DNA: TGTGCCAGCAGTGGTTTCAATGAGCAGTTCTTC. The chain has TRBV2 and TRBJ2-1; no reliable D call. The V and J ends lost 4 bases and 6 bases respectively, with 4 bases between them. The CDR3 totals 11 residues. CDR1 and CDR2 (germline): SNHLY, FYNNEI. The whole variable domain, filled in from reference TRBV2 and TRBJ2-1, reads EPEVTQTPSHQVTQMGQEVILRCVPISNHLYFYWYRQILGQKVEFLVSFYNNEISEKSEIFDDQFSVERPDGSNFTLKIRSTKLEDSAMYFCASSGFNEQFFGPGTRLTVL.

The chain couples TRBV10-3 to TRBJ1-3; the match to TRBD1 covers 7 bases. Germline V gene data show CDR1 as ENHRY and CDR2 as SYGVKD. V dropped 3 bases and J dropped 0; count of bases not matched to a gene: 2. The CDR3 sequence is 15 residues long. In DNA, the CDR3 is TGTGCCATCAGTGATCAGGGGGTCTCTGGAAACACCATATATTTT. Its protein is CAISDQGVSGNTIYF.

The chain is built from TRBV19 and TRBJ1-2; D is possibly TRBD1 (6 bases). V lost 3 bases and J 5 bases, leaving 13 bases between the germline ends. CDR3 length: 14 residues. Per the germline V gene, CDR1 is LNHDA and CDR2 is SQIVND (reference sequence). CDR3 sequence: CASSIGQTRYGYTF. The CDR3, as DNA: TGTGCCAGTAGTATCGGACAGACTCGATATGGCTACACCTTC.

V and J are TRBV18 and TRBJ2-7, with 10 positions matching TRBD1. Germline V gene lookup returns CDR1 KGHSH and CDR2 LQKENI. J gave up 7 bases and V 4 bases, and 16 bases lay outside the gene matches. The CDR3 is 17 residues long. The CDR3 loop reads CASSHKRAGTGVWEQYF. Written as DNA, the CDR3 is TGTGCCAGCTCACACAAACGAGCCGGGACAGGGGTGTGGGAGCAGTACTTC. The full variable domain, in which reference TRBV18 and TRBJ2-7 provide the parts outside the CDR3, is NAGVMQNPRHLVRRRGQEARLRCSPMKGHSHVYWYRQLPEEGLKFMVYLQKENIIDESGMPKERFSAEFPKEGPSILRIQQVVRGDSAAYFCASSHKRAGTGVWEQYFGPGTRLTVT.

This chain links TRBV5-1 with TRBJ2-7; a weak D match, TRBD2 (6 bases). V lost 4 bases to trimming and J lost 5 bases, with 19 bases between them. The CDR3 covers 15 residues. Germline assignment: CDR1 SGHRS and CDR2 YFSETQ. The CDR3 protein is CASSPRDGGVHEQYF. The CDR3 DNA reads TGCGCCAGCAGCCCCCGGGACGGCGGGGTCCACGAGCAGTACTTC.

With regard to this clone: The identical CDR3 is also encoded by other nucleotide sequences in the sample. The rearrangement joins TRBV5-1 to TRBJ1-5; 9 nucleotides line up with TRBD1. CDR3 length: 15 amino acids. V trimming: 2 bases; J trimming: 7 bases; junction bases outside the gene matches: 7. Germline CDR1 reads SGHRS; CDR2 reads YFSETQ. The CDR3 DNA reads TGCGCCAGCAGCTTATGGACAGGGGAGGGCCAGCCCCAGCATTTT. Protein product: CASSLWTGEGQPQHF.

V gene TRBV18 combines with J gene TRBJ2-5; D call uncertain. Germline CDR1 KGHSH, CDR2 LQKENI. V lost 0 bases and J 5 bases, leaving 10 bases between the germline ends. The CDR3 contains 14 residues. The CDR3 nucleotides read TGTGCCAGCTCACCACCTAACAAGGGTGAGACCCAGTACTTC. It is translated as CASSPPNKGETQYF.

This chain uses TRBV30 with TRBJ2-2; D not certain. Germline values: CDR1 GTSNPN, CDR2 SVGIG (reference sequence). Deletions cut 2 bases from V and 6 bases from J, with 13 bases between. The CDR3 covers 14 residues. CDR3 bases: TGTGCCTGGAGTAGCTGGGTCTTGTCCGGGGAGCTGTTTTTT. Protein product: CAWSSWVLSGELFF.

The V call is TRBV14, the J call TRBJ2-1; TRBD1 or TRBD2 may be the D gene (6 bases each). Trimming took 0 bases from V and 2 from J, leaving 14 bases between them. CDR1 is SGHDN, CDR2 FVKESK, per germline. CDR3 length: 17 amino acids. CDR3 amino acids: CASSQDYSGGTYNEQFF. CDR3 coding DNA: TGTGCCAGCAGCCAAGATTATTCCGGGGGCACCTACAATGAGCAGTTCTTC.

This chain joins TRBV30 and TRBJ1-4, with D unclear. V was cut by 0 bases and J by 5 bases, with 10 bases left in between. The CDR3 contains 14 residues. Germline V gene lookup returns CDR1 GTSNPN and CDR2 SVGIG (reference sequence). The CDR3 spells CAWSVRSVNEKLFF. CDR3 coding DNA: TGTGCCTGGAGTGTACGGTCAGTAAATGAAAAACTGTTTTTT.